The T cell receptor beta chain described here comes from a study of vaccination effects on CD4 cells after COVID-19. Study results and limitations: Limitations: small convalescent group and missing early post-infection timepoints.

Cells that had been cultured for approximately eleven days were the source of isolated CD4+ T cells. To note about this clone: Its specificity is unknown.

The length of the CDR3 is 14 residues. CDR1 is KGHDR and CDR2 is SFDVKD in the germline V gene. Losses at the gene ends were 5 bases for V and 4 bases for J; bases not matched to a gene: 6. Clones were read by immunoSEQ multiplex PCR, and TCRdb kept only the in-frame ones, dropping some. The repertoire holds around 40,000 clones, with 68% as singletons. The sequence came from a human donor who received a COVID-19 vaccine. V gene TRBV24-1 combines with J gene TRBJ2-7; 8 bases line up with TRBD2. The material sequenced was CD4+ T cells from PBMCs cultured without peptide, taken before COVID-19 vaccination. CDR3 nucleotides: TGTGCCACCAGTGCCGCGGGGGGCACGTACGAGCAGTACTTC. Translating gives CATSAAGGTYEQYF.